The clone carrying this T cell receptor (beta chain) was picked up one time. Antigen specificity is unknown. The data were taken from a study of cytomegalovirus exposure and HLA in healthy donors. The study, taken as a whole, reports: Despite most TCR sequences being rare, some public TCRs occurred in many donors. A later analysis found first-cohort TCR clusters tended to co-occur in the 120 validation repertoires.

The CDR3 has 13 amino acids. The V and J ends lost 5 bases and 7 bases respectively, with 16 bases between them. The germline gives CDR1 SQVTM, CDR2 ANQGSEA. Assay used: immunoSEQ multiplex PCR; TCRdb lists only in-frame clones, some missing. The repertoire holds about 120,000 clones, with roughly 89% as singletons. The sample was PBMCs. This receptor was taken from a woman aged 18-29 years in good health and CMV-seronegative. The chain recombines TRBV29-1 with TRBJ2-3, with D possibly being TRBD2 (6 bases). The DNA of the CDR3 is TGCAGCGTTATCGAACCGGCGGGGAATACGCAGTATTTT. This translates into CSVIEPAGNTQYF.